The TCR beta chain described here comes from a study of T cell responses to AZD1222 COVID-19 vaccine. Study conclusions and caveats: Most donors were white British, females outnumbered males, and clonal diversity was possibly underestimated. Breadth and depth of Spike-specific TCRs rose after two AZD1222 doses.

The V end lost 0 bases, the J end lost 7 bases, and 15 bases lay between the germline ends. Germline CDR1 reads GTSNPN; CDR2 reads SVGIG (reference sequence). This CDR3 has 14 amino acids. The method was immunoSEQ multiplex PCR; TCRdb's version includes in-frame clones alone and lacks a portion of them. The sample records some 130,000 clones, around 90% being singletons. As concerns this clone: Its antigen remains unidentified.

The source is an adult in good health. The chain has TRBV30 and TRBJ1-2, with D perhaps matching TRBD1 (5 bases). The material was peripheral blood, obtained on day 0 of AZD1222 vaccination. In DNA form, the CDR3 reads TGTGCCTGGAGTGTCTGGGGGGAGTCAGGTGGCTACACCTTC. Translated: CAWSVWGESGGYTF.